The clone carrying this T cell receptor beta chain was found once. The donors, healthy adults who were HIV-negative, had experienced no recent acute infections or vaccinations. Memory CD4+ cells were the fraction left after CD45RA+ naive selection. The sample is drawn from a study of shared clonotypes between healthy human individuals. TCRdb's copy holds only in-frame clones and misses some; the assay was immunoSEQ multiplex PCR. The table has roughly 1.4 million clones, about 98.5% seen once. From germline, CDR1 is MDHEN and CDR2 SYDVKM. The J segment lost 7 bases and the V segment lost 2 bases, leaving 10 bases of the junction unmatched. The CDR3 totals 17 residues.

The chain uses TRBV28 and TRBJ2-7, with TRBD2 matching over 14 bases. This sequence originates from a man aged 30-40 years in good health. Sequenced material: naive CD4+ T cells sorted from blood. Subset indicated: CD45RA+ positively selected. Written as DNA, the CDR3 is TGTGCCAGCAGTTTAACCAGGGGACTAGCGGGAGCAGGGGAGCAGTACTTC. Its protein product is CASSLTRGLAGAGEQYF.